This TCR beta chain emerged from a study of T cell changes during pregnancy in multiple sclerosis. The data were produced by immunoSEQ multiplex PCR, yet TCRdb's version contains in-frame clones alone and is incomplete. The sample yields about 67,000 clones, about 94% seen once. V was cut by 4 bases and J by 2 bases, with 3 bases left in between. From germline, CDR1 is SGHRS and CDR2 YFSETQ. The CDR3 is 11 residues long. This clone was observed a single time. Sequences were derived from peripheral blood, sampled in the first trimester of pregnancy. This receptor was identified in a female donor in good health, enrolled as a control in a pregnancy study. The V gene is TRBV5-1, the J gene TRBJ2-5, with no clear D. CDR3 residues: CASSIQETQYF. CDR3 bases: TGCGCCAGCAGCATACAAGAGACCCAGTACTTC.